This note documents a single T cell receptor beta chain sequence. Its target is unknown. The data stem from a study of T-cell memory formation after mild COVID-19. Study results and caveats: The pre-infection memory compartment contained some responding clones, suggesting cross-reactive memory joined. Contracting clones from day 15 to 85 had balanced CD4/CD8; later expanders favoured CD4+.

J lost 4 bases, V lost 2 bases, and 3 bases had no gene match. The CDR3 covers 14 residues. Per germline, CDR1 SGHRS and CDR2 YFSETQ. 5'RACE, which relied on constant-segment primers, yielded TCR alpha and TCR beta cDNA libraries carrying sample barcodes and UMIs. TCRdb reanalysed the 5' RACE reads using MiXCR and keeps one entry per CDR3 protein. The sample carries under 400,000 distinct CDR3 sequences, 25% to 30% recorded once. The clonotype originates from an adult woman who had mild COVID-19 (a few samples of this study predate the infection). Cell type and time point are not known. Sequencing was carried out using PBMCs or a T cell subset sorted from them (not recorded which). The genes are TRBV5-1 and TRBJ2-3; 8 bases agree with TRBD2. CDR3 in DNA: TGCGCCAGCAGCTTCAGCGGGGGTGCAGATACGCAGTATTTT. This encodes CASSFSGGADTQYF.